This T cell receptor beta chain is drawn from a study of spatial heterogeneity in lung cancer. Study overall: Alpha-chain sequences were consistently detected less often than beta-chain sequences. Study observations and caveats: TCRs found ubiquitously expanded in tumor appeared in blood more at resection than at follow-up.

Every TCR cDNA molecule bore a unique molecular identifier. TCRdb processed the 5' RACE reads anew with MiXCR; each CDR3 protein has one entry. The sample includes roughly 82,000 distinct CDR3 sequences, roughly 12% of them seen just once. As for this clonotype: As yet, its antigen is unknown.

Trimming at V came to 6 bases and at J to 2 bases, leaving 11 bases not matched to a gene. The CDR3 covers 16 residues. Documented time point: sample taken at primary tumor resection. Material for sequencing was whole RNA from tumor, nontumor lung or frozen PBMC, left unsorted. This specimen consisted of PBMCs, obtained at surgery. The sequence was collected from a male donor with early-stage non-small cell lung cancer. The chain uses TRBV12-3 or TRBV12-4 and TRBJ2-5; 8 nucleotides line up with TRBD2. CDR3 protein: CASSPELAESQETQYF. In DNA, the CDR3 is TGTGCCAGCAGCCCCGAACTAGCGGAGAGTCAAGAGACCCAGTACTTC.